The 31 T cell receptor beta chains listed next were all sequenced from one sample in a study of CXCR3-negative and CXCR3-positive naive CD8 T cells. The authors prepared UMI-labeled TRB cDNA libraries by 5' RACE. No DNA is given; TCRdb re-called the 5' RACE reads and lists each CDR3 protein once. The sample has about 40,000 distinct CDR3 sequences. The sequenced material came from memory CD8+ T cells from blood. These receptors were collected from a human donor in good health. Some clones in this sample may be carry-over from other donors' samples.

The V and J genes are TRBV3-1 and TRBJ2-5; TCRdb picks TRBD1, but there is no DNA to check that call. Germline V gene lookup returns CDR1 LGHDT and CDR2 YNNKEL (reference sequence). The CDR3 is made up of 15 amino acids. CDR3 sequence: CASSRPSGEEETQYF.

This sequence joins TRBV28 and TRBJ2-1; the TCRdb D gene call, TRBD1, has no DNA to confirm it. Germline lookup yields CDR1 MDHEN and CDR2 SYDVKM. The CDR3 contains 13 residues. The CDR3 reads CASSEPGPQGQFF.

The CDR3 sequence: CASSDRVIHLYNEQFF. The chain recombines TRBV5-4 with TRBJ2-1. The germline gives CDR1 SGHNT, CDR2 YYREEE (reference sequence). The CDR3 extends over 16 amino acids.

The chain links TRBV7-9 to TRBJ2-2. Germline lookup yields CDR1 SEHNR and CDR2 FQNEAQ (reference sequence). This CDR3 comprises 14 residues. This CDR3 is CASNYDKYTGELFF.

This chain links TRBV15 with TRBJ2-1. Per the germline V gene, CDR1 is LNHNV and CDR2 is YYDKDF (reference sequence). The CDR3 runs 13 residues. The CDR3 sequence is CATSRGLEDEQFF.

The chain combines TRBV19 with TRBJ2-5; TCRdb's D call, TRBD1, is unchecked because there is no DNA. Per the germline V gene, CDR1 is LNHDA and CDR2 is SQIVND (reference sequence). The CDR3 consists of 16 residues. CDR3: CASSPWTGRGEETQYF.

The CDR3 protein is CASSLERTGVGYTF. The V gene is TRBV7-2, the J gene TRBJ1-2; there is no DNA to check the TCRdb D call of TRBD1. CDR1 is SGHTA, CDR2 FQGNSA, per germline. CDR3 length: 14 amino acids.

The chain combines TRBV29-1 with TRBJ2-1; without DNA, the TCRdb call of TRBD1 cannot be checked. Germline loops: CDR1 SQVTM, CDR2 ANQGSEA. CDR3 length equals 13 residues. The CDR3 here is CSVEMTDYNEQFF.

The chain carries TRBV7-9 and TRBJ2-1. The CDR3 extends over 13 amino acids. Germline V lookup: CDR1 SEHNR, CDR2 FQNEAQ (reference sequence). CDR3 protein: CASSLSSYNEQFF.

This rearrangement joins TRBV29-1 to TRBJ2-1; TCRdb gives TRBD2 as the D gene, but with no DNA this cannot be confirmed. Germline CDR1 and CDR2: SQVTM and ANQGSEA. The CDR3 length is 13 residues. The CDR3 loop reads CSVGLAGDNEQFF.

The chain carries TRBV12-3 or TRBV12-4 and TRBJ1-1; the D call of TRBD1 rests on TCRdb alone, since no DNA is present to check it. The CDR3 consists of 14 residues. This CDR3 is CASSLGQMNTEAFF.

The chain carries TRBV14 and TRBJ2-7. The CDR3 has 11 amino acids. Germline CDR1 reads SGHDN; CDR2 reads FVKESK. The CDR3 is CASSQVYEQYF.

This chain uses TRBV27 with TRBJ1-5; TCRdb lists TRBD1, though no DNA is available to test this call. The CDR3 runs 15 residues. Germline V gene data show CDR1 as MNHEY and CDR2 as SMNVEV (reference sequence). CDR3 protein: CASSLDAGVYQPQHF.

The J gene is TRBJ2-7, the V gene TRBV7-6. CDR1 is SGHVS, CDR2 FNYEAQ, per germline. The CDR3 is made up of 14 amino acids. The CDR3 protein is CASSHNRESYEQYF.

The chain combines TRBV28 with TRBJ2-5; TCRdb lists TRBD1, though no DNA is available to test this call. In germline, CDR1 is MDHEN, CDR2 SYDVKM. The CDR3 covers 15 residues. The CDR3 is CASSPGPTFQETQYF.

J is TRBJ1-2 and V is TRBV7-9; TCRdb gives TRBD1 as the D gene, but with no DNA this cannot be confirmed. The CDR3 contains 16 residues. Germline V gives CDR1 SEHNR, CDR2 FQNEAQ (reference sequence). The CDR3 reads CASSPRSEGGNYGYTF.

The chain uses TRBV3-1 and TRBJ2-2. CDR1 LGHDT and CDR2 YNNKEL come from the germline V gene (reference sequence). CDR3 size: 15 residues. The CDR3 reads CASSQESPNTGELFF.

J is TRBJ2-7 and V is TRBV11-3; TCRdb lists TRBD1, though no DNA is available to test this call. The CDR3 length is 14 residues. Germline CDR1 SGHNT, CDR2 YENEEA. CDR3 residues: CASSPPGTGREQYF.

This CDR3 reads CSVNLAGGPSEQFF. The chain carries TRBV29-1 and TRBJ2-1; TCRdb designates TRBD2, a call that cannot be tested without DNA. Germline V gene data show CDR1 as SQVTM and CDR2 as ANQGSEA. The CDR3 loop spans 14 amino acids.

The chain is built from TRBV7-9 and TRBJ1-1. The CDR3 runs 13 residues. Germline CDR1 is SEHNR and CDR2 is FQNEAQ (reference sequence). Here the CDR3 reads CASSLLGISEAFF.

This chain uses TRBV18 with TRBJ1-1; there is no DNA to check the TCRdb D call of TRBD1. The CDR3 extends over 16 amino acids. The germline V gene has CDR1 KGHSH and CDR2 LQKENI. CDR3 region: CASSPMVRGFKTEAFF.

V usage is TRBV20-1 and J usage is TRBJ2-5; TCRdb gives TRBD2 as the D gene, but with no DNA this cannot be confirmed. CDR3 length: 22 residues. CDR1 and CDR2 (germline): DFQATT, SNEGSKA (reference sequence). The CDR3 here is CSAKVGQGVGLAGGLPQETQYF.

V and J are TRBV29-1 and TRBJ1-1; the D call of TRBD1 rests on TCRdb alone, since no DNA is present to check it. The CDR3 runs 13 residues. Germline V lookup: CDR1 SQVTM, CDR2 ANQGSEA. The CDR3 spells CSEGGHGNTEAFF. Filled out from reference TRBV29-1 and TRBJ1-1, the complete variable domain reads SAVISQKPSRDICQRGTSLTIQCQVDSQVTMMFWYRQQPGQSLTLIATANQGSEATYESGFVIDKFPISRPNLTFSTLTVSNMSPEDSSIYLCSEGGHGNTEAFFGQGTRLTVV.

The chain joins TRBV9 to TRBJ2-7; TCRdb selects TRBD1, and the lack of DNA leaves this call unchecked. Germline CDR1 and CDR2: SGDLS and YYNGEE. The CDR3 consists of 17 residues. CDR3 sequence: CASSVSPANPQSYEQYF.

The rearrangement links TRBV20-1 to TRBJ2-7; without DNA, the TCRdb call of TRBD2 cannot be checked. CDR3 length: 13 amino acids. Germline V gives CDR1 DFQATT, CDR2 SNEGSKA (reference sequence). This CDR3 is CSARKRANYEQYF.

The chain carries TRBV6-2 or TRBV6-3 and TRBJ2-4. CDR3 length: 14 amino acids. Germline V CDR1 and CDR2: MNHEY, SVGEGT. The CDR3 spells CASSYSIAKNIQYF.

The CDR3 loop is CASSLDPWPYEQYF. The chain has TRBV7-9 and TRBJ2-7. The CDR3 is 14 amino acids. Germline-derived CDR1 and CDR2 are SEHNR and FQNEAQ (reference sequence).

V usage is TRBV5-1 and J usage is TRBJ1-4; TCRdb indicates TRBD1, and absent DNA this call remains unverified. Looked up from germline, CDR1 is SGHRS and CDR2 is YFSETQ. The CDR3 is 14 amino acids. The CDR3 region is CASSFRQPNEKLFF.

The CDR3 loop reads CSARLIRGYTF. V usage is TRBV20-1 and J usage is TRBJ1-2. The CDR3 sequence is 11 residues long. The germline CDR1 and CDR2 sequences are DFQATT and SNEGSKA (reference sequence).

The genes are TRBV27 and TRBJ2-1; there is no DNA to check the TCRdb D call of TRBD1. There are 15 residues in the CDR3. Per germline, CDR1 MNHEY and CDR2 SMNVEV (reference sequence). CDR3 loop: CASSAGTGVHNEQFF.

The chain is built from TRBV9 and TRBJ2-7; TCRdb selects TRBD1, and the lack of DNA leaves this call unchecked. The CDR3 consists of 14 residues. The germline V gene encodes CDR1 SGDLS and CDR2 YYNGEE. The chain's CDR3 is CASNPGQGTNEQYF.